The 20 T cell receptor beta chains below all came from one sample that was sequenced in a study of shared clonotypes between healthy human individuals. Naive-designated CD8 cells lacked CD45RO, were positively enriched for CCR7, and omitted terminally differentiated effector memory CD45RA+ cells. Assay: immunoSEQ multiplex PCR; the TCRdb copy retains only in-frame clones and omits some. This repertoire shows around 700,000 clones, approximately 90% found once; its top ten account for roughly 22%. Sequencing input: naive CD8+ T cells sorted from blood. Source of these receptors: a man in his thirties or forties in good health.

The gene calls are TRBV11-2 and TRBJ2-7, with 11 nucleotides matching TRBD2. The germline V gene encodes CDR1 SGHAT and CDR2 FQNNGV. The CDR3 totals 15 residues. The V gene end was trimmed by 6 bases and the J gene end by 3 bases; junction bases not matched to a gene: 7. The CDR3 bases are TGTGCCAGCAGTCCGACTAGCGGGAATCTCTACGAGCAGTACTTC. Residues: CASSPTSGNLYEQYF. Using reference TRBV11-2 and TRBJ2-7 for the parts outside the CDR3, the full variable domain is EAGVAQSPRYKIIEKRQSVAFWCNPISGHATLYWYQQILGQGPKLLIQFQNNGVVDDSQLPKDRFSAERLKGVDSTLKIQPAKLEDSAVYLCASSPTSGNLYEQYFGPGTRLTVT.

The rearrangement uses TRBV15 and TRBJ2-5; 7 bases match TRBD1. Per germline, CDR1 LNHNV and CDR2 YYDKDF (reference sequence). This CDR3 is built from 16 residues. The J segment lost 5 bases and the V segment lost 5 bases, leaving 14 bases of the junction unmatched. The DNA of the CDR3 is TGTGCCACCAGCGGAAGATCAGAGGGGGCGTTGGAGACCCAGTACTTC. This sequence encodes CATSGRSEGALETQYF. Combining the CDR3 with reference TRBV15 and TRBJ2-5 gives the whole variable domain DAMVIQNPRYQVTQFGKPVTLSCSQTLNHNVMYWYQQKSSQAPKLLFHYYDKDFNNEADTPDNFQSRRPNTSFCFLDIRSPGLGDTAMYLCATSGRSEGALETQYFGPGTRLLVL.

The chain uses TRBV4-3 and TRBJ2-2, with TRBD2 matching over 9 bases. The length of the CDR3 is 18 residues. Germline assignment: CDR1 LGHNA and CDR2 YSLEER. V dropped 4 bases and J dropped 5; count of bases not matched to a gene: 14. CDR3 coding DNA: TGCGCCAGCAGCCGGGAAGTTGTGGGTCTAGCGGGGACCGGGGAGCTGTTTTTT. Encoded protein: CASSREVVGLAGTGELFF.

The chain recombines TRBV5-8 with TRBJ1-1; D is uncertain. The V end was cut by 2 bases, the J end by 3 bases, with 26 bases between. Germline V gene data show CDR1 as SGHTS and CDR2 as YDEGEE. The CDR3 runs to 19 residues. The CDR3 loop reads CASSFPVADLVFWDTEAFF. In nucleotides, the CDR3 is TGTGCCAGCAGCTTTCCTGTGGCGGATCTGGTCTTCTGGGACACTGAAGCTTTCTTT.

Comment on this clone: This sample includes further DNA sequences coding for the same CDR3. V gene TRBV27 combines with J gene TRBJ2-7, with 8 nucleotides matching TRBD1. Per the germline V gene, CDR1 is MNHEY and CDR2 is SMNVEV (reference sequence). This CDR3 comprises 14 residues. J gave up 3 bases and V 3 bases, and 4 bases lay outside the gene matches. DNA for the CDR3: TGTGCCAGCAGTTTCTCAGGGGGCGGCTACGAGCAGTACTTC. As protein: CASSFSGGGYEQYF.

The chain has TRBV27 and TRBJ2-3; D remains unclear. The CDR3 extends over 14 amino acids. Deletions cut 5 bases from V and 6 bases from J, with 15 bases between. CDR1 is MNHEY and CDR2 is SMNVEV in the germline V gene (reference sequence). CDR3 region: CASSPSRPQDTQYF. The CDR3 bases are TGTGCCAGCAGTCCATCCCGGCCGCAGGATACGCAGTATTTT.

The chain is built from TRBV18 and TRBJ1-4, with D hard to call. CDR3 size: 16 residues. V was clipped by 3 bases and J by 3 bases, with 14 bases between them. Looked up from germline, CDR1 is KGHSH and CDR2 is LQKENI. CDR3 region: CASSPGLILPNEKLFF. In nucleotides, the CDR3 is TGTGCCAGCTCACCCGGTCTAATCCTTCCTAATGAAAAACTGTTTTTT.

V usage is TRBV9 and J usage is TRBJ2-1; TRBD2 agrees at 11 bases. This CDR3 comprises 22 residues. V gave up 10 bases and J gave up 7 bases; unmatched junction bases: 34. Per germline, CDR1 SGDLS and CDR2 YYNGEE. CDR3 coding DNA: TGTGCCGGGGCGGGGGGGGCCGAGCAGGTTGGGCGTAGCGGGAGGGCCTGGAATGAGCAGTTCTTC. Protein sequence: CAGAGGAEQVGRSGRAWNEQFF.

The CDR3 loop reads CASSGSAGNQPQHF. The CDR3, as DNA: TGCGCCAGCAGCGGGAGCGCAGGTAATCAGCCCCAGCATTTT. This chain joins TRBV23-1 and TRBJ1-5; no reliable D call. TRBV23-1 is annotated as an ORF whose role is uncertain. The CDR3 runs to 14 residues. V gave up 6 bases and J gave up 4 bases, with 13 bases separating them.

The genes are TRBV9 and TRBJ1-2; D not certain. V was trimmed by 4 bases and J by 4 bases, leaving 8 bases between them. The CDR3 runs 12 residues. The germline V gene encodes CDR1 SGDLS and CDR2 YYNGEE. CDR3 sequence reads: CASSYGPYGYTF. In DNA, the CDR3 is TGTGCCAGCAGCTACGGACCCTATGGCTACACCTTC.

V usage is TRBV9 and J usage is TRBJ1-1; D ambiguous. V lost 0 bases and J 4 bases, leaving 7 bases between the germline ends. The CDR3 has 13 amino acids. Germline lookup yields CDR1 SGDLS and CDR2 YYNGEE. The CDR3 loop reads CASSVVTATEAFF. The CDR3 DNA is TGTGCCAGCAGCGTAGTGACGGCCACTGAAGCTTTCTTT.

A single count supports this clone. The CDR3 here is CASSDRVVRGEQYF. As DNA, the CDR3 is TGTGCCAGCAGCGACCGGGTCGTAAGGGGCGAGCAGTACTTC. The rearrangement joins TRBV7-6 to TRBJ2-7; TRBD1 might be the D (5 bases). This CDR3 has 14 amino acids. Trimming left V 5 bases short and J 6 bases short, with 17 bases between. Germline V gene sequence: CDR1 SGHVS, CDR2 FNYEAQ. The whole variable domain, remainder taken from reference TRBV7-6 and TRBJ2-7, is GAGVSQSPRYKVTKRGQDVALRCDPISGHVSLYWYRQALGQGPEFLTYFNYEAQQDKSGLPNDRFSAERPEGSISTLTIQRTEQRDSAMYRCASSDRVVRGEQYFGPGTRLTVT.

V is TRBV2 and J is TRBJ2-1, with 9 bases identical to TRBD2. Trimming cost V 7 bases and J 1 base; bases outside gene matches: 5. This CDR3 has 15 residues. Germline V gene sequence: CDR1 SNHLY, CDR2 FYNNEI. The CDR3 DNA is TGTGCCAGCAAGGTAGCGGGAGATTCCTACAATGAGCAGTTCTTC. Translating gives CASKVAGDSYNEQFF.

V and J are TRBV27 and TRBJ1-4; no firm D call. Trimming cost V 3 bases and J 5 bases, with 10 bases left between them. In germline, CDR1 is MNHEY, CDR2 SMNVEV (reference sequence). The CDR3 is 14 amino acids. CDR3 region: CASSFLPVNEKLFF. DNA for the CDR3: TGTGCCAGCAGTTTTCTGCCTGTGAATGAAAAACTGTTTTTT.

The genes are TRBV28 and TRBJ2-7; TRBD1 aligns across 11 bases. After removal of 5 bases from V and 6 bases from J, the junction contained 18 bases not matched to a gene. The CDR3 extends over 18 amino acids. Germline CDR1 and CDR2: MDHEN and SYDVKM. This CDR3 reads CASSGVLREGQGVPEQYF. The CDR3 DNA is TGTGCCAGCAGTGGGGTCTTACGGGAGGGACAGGGGGTTCCCGAGCAGTACTTC.

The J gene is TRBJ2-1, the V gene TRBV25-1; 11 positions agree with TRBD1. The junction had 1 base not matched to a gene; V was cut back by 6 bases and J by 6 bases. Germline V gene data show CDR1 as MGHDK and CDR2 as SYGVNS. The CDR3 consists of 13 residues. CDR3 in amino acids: CASRDRGLNEQFF. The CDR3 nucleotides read TGTGCCAGCAGGGACAGGGGGCTCAATGAGCAGTTCTTC.

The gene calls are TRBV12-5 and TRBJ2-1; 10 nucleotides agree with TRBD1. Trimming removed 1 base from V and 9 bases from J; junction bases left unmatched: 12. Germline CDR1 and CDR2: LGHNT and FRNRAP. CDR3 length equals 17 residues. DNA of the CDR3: TGTGCTAGTGGTTTGGCGAGAACCGGGACAGGGGCGGCTGAGCAGTTCTTC. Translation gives CASGLARTGTGAAEQFF.

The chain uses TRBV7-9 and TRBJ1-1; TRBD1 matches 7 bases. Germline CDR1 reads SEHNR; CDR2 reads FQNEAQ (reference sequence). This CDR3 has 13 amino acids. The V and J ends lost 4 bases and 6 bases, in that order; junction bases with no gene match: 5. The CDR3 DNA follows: TGTGCCAGCAGCTCGGCCGGGACAGCTGAAGCTTTCTTT. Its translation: CASSSAGTAEAFF.

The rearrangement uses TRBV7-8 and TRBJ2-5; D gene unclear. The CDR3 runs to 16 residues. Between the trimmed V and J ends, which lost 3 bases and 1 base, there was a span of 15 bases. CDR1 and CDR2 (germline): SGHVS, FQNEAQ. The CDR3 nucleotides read TGTGCCAGCAGCTTTCTTATTCGGAGCAGCCAAGAGACCCAGTACTTC. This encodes CASSFLIRSSQETQYF.

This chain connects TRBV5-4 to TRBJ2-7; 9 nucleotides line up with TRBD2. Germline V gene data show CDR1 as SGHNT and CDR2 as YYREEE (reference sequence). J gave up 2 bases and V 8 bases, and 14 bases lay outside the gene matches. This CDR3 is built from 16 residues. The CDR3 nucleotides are TGTGCCAGTTCCCGCGGGGGGGGCGGGAGGGCCTACGAGCAGTACTTC. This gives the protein CASSRGGGGRAYEQYF.